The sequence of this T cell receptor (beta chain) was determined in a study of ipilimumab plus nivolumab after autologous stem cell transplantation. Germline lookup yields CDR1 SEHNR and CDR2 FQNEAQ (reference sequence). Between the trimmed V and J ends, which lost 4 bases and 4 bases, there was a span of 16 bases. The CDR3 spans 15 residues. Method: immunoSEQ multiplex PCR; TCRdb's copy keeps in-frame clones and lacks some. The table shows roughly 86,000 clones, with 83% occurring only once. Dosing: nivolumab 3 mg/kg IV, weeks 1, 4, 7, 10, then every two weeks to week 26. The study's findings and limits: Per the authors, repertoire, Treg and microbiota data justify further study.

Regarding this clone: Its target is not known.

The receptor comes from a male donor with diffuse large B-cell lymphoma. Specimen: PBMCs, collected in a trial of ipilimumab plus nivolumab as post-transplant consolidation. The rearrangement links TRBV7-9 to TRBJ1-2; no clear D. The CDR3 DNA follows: TGTGCCAGCAGCTCCCAGGTGGGGTCAGCCTATGGCTACACCTTC. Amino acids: CASSSQVGSAYGYTF.